Reported below is one TCR beta chain. Its recognized antigen is unknown. No much larger clone exists at a distance of one base, and base qualities are not known. The sample comes from a study of blood T cell repertoires in COVID-19 (TCRdb year 2020). Looking at the study overall: Collaborator samples came from the United States, Italy and Spain and covered acute and convalescent phases of COVID-19. The samples were drawn from two sources: the first 160 participants of the ongoing ImmuneRACE study, and fewer than 1,500 subjects contributed by 6 global collaborators. The dataset comprised deeply sampled blood TCRbeta repertoires from subjects exposed to, actively infected with, or recovered from COVID-19. The prospective study material was composed of cDNA or gDNA derived from T cells, B-cell-depleted T cells, or PBMCs. Where available, HLA class I and class II types were obtained from metadata supplied by the sample provider rather than from assay-based typing. The sample metadata nearly always contained a de-identified subject ID, COVID-19 status, age in years and sex. The repertoires were released in a freely available public database intended as a resource for research on the immune response to SARS-CoV-2. Overall study outcomes, separate from this receptor: The amount of clinical and demographic metadata varied by source and participant and was provided uncurated.

The CDR3 numbers 11 residues from cysteine through phenylalanine. The entry retains the CDR3 DNA only, 33 bases that are in frame from base 1. Between the V and J ends, shortened by 5 bases and 5 bases respectively, the junction contains 7 bases. Each collaborating institution followed its own protocols to collect whole blood in K2EDTA tubes. For TCRbeta analysis, collaborators shipped samples in one of three forms: frozen whole blood, isolated PBMCs, or DNA extracted from either of those sample types. The immunoSEQ Assay, a bias-controlled multiplex PCR, was used to amplify TCRbeta CDR3 regions from genomic DNA. Concerning the study's data processing: Within the assay, amplification of reference gene primers was used to estimate how many nucleated cells each sample contained. Sequence reads were collapsed and filtered to measure the absolute abundance of every unique TCRbeta CDR3 rearrangement. Productive Simpson clonality was computed per sample as the square root of Simpson's diversity index over productive rearrangements. Held by TCRdb, this immuneACCESS table contains in-frame sequences only and omits some clones. Under half of the omission traces to an unresolved V gene where checked; the cause of the rest is unknown. For V, J and clone size, that table is used; D and trimming come from the DNA. This sample comprises about 190,000 clones, around 87% of them detected only once. About 3% of the sample goes to the ten largest clones.

The chain couples TRBV12-3 or TRBV12-4 to TRBJ2-7; the D gene assignment is ambiguous. Material for sequencing was peripheral blood. This clonotype originated in a man aged 40-49 years with active or convalescent COVID-19. The nucleotide sequence is TGTGCCAGCAGTACTACTGACGAGCAGTACTTC. This encodes CASSTTDEQYF.